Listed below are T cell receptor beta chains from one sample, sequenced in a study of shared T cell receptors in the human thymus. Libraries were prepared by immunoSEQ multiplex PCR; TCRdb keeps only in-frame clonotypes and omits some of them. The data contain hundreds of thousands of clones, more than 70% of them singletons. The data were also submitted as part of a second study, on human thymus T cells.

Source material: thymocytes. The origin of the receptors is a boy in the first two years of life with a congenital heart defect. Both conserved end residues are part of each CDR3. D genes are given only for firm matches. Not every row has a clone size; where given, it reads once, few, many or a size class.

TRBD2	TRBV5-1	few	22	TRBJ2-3	TGCGCCAGCAGCCACGGACCGAAGGTGGAAGCGGGGGGAACCCGACGCACAGATACGCAGTATTTT	CASSHGPKVEAGGTRRTDTQYF
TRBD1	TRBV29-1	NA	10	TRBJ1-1	TGCAGCGTTGGGACAGGGGAAGCTTTCTTT	CSVGTGEAFF
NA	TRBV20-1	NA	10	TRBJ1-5	TGCAGTGCTGGCGGCGTCAGGGAGCATTTT	CSAGGVREHF
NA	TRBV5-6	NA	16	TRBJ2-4	TGTGCCAGCAGCTTGCGCGGGAAAGTAGCCAAAAACATTCAGTACTTC	CASSLRGKVAKNIQYF
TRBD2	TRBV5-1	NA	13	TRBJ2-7	TGCGCCAGCAGCTTGGCGGGACTATACGAGCAGTACTTC	CASSLAGLYEQYF
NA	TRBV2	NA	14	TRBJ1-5	TGTGCCAGCACTGAAAGGGGTAGCAATCAGCCCCAGCATTTT	CASTERGSNQPQHF
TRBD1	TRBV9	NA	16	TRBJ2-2	TGTGCCAGCAGCGCCTTACAGGGGGCGCCCACCGGGGAGCTGTTTTTT	CASSALQGAPTGELFF
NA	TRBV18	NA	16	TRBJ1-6	TGTGCCAGCTCACCGGACACCGAGAGAACTAATTCCCCCCTCCACTTT	CASSPDTERTNSPLHF
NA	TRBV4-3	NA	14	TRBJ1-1	TGCGCCAGCAGCCAAGACCCGGGGAACACTGAAGCTTTCTTT	CASSQDPGNTEAFF
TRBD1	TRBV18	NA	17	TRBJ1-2	TGTGCCAGCTCACCATCGGGGACAGACACTACCAACTATGGCTACACCTTC	CASSPSGTDTTNYGYTF
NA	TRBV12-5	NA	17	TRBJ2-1	TGTGCTAGTGGTTTGCACAACTATGGGAGCTCCTACAATGAGCAGTTCTTC	CASGLHNYGSSYNEQFF
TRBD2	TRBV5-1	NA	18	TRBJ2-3	TGCGCCAGCAGCTGTGGACTAGCGGGAGGGAGATCCGCAGATACGCAGTATTTT	CASSCGLAGGRSADTQYF
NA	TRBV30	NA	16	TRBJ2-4	TGTGCCTGGAGTTCTCCCTTAGGACTAGCCAAAAACATTCAGTACTTC	CAWSSPLGLAKNIQYF
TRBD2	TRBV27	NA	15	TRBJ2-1	TGTGCCAGCAGTTTATCCCGGGGGGTAGTCGATGAGCAGTTCTTC	CASSLSRGVVDEQFF
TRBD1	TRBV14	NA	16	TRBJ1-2	TGTGCCAGCAGCCACGCGACAGGGGTACGGTACTATGGCTACACCTTC	CASSHATGVRYYGYTF
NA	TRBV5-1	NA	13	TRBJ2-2	TGCGCCAGCAGCGAGGAGGTTACCGGGGAGCTGTTTTTT	CASSEEVTGELFF
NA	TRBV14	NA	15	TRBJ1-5	TGTGCCAGCAGCCAAGCCTGGGGGAGGATGTGGCCCCAGCATTTT	CASSQAWGRMWPQHF
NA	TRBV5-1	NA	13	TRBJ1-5	TGCGCCAGCAGCTTGTCAGGCCATCAGCCCCAGCATTTT	CASSLSGHQPQHF
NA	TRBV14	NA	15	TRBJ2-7	TGTGCCAGCAGCCAAGGTCAGGCCGTAGACTACGAGCAGTACTTC	CASSQGQAVDYEQYF
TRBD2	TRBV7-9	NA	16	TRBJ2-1	TGTGCCAGCAGGCCAGTAGTTGGACTAGCGGGTGGGGCGCAGTTCTTC	CASRPVVGLAGGAQFF
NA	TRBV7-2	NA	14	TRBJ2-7	TGTGCCAGCAGCTTCCGCCTAGAAACCTACGAGCAGTACTTC	CASSFRLETYEQYF
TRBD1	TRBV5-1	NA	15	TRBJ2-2	TGCGCCAGCAGCTTGGAAAGGGGGCAAGGCGGGGAGCTGTTTTTT	CASSLERGQGGELFF
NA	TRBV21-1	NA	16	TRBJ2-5	TGTGCCAGCAGCAAAGGATTAGCGGATAACCAAGAGACCCAGTACTTC	CASSKGLADNQETQYF
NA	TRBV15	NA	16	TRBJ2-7	TGTGCCACCAGCAGGGGTAATCGGACAGCCACCTACGAGCAGTACTTC	CATSRGNRTATYEQYF
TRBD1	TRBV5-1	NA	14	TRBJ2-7	TGCGCCAGCAGCTTTCCGGGACAGGCCTACGAGCAGTACTTC	CASSFPGQAYEQYF
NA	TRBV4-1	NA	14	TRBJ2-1	TGCGCCAGCAGCCCCTCTAGCTCCTACAATGAGCAGTTCTTC	CASSPSSSYNEQFF
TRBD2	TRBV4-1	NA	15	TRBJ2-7	TGCGCCAGCAGCCAAGAAGGGCGGGAGGTCGACGAGCAGTACTTC	CASSQEGREVDEQYF
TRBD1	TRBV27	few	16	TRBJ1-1	TGTGCCAGCAGCCTGTCGCCGGGACAGGGGAACACTGAAGCTTTCTTT	CASSLSPGQGNTEAFF
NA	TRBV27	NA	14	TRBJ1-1	TGTGCCAGCAGTTTACTGGGGGCGAACACTGAAGCTTTCTTT	CASSLLGANTEAFF
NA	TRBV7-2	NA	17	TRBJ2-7	TGTGCCAGCAGCTGTCACGCGACAGAGGTTAGCTCCTACGAGCAGTACTTC	CASSCHATEVSSYEQYF
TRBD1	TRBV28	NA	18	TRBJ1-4	TGTGCCAGCAGCCTCCCGGGGCGGCGGGACAGGGTGAATGAAAAACTGTTTTTT	CASSLPGRRDRVNEKLFF
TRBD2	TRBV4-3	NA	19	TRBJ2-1	TGCGCCAGCAGCCAAGATCGGTTAACGGGACTAGCGGCCTACAATGAGCAGTTCTTC	CASSQDRLTGLAAYNEQFF
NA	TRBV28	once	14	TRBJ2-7	TGTGCCAGCAGTTTTGGCAGGATAACCTACGAGCAGTACTTC	CASSFGRITYEQYF
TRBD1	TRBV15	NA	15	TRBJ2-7	TGTGCCACCAGCAGTTTAGGACAGGGGGCCTTTGAGCAGTACTTC	CATSSLGQGAFEQYF
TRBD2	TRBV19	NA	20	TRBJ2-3	TGTGCCAGTATACCCGGGACTAGCAGAAAAATTCCGGTGGAGGGAGATACGCAGTATTTT	CASIPGTSRKIPVEGDTQYF
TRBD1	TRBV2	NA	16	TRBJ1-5	TGTGCCAGCATCCACGACAGGGGTCAAGGCAATCAGCCCCAGCATTTT	CASIHDRGQGNQPQHF
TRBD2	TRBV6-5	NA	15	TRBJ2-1	TGTGCCAGCAAAAGAGCGGGAGGGCTAGACAATGAGCAGTTCTTC	CASKRAGGLDNEQFF
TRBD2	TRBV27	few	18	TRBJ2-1	TGTGCCAGCAGTTTATTAGAGCGGGGGGGCCTCCGGAGGAATGAGCAGTTCTTC	CASSLLERGGLRRNEQFF
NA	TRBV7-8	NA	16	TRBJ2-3	TGTGCCAGCAGCTTATTAGGACTAACTTCACCTGATACGCAGTATTTT	CASSLLGLTSPDTQYF
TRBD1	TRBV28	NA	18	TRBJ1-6	TGTGCCAGCAGCCGTCTCCGGGACAGGAGGGATGCGGGCTCACCCCTCCACTTT	CASSRLRDRRDAGSPLHF
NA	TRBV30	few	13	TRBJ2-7	TGTGCCTGGAGTGTCAAGGACACCCACGAGCAGTACTTC	CAWSVKDTHEQYF
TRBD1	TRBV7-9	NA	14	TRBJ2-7	TGTGCCAGCAGCCCACTCGACAGGGGATACGAGCAGTACTTC	CASSPLDRGYEQYF
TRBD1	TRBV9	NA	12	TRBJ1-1	TGTGCCAGCAGCGGAGGGACAGCTATAGCTTTCTTT	CASSGGTAIAFF